The clone carrying this TCR beta chain has only a few counts. These data belong to a study of identical twins. The V segment lost 1 base and the J segment 7 bases; nucleotides outside the gene matches: 7. This CDR3 is built from 15 residues. Germline CDR1 is SEHNR and CDR2 is FQNEAQ (reference sequence). One entry per CDR3 protein, called by TCRdb with MiXCR from the 5' RACE reads. Found here are 300,000 to 400,000 distinct CDR3 sequences, more than 9% of them singletons; the top ten hold 7.2%. The sample was also linked to a second study, of yellow fever vaccine responses in identical twins.

Sequenced sample: CD8+ T cells sorted from blood. The source of this sequence is a woman aged 18-29 years in good health. The V gene is TRBV7-9, the J gene TRBJ2-1; 7 bases agree with TRBD2. The CDR3 DNA reads TGTGCCAGCAGCTTAGGAGCGGGAATCGCAAATGAGCAGTTCTTC. Amino acid sequence: CASSLGAGIANEQFF.